The 24 T cell receptor beta chains given below trace back to one sample, sequenced in a study of T cell responses to AZD1222 COVID-19 vaccine. TCRdb's table, derived via immunoSEQ multiplex PCR, lists solely in-frame clones and lacks some. This table holds around 180,000 clones, 90% found once. The sample in question was peripheral blood, obtained on day 0 of AZD1222 vaccination. These receptors all come from an adult in good health.

This sequence joins TRBV19 and TRBJ2-7, with 9 bases aligning to TRBD1. Germline CDR1 LNHDA, CDR2 SQIVND (reference sequence). This CDR3 has 14 amino acids. J lost 6 bases, V lost 6 bases, and 9 bases had no gene match. The CDR3 DNA sequence: TGTGCCAGTAGCAGCGGGACAGGGAGGGTCGAGCAGTACTTC. It translates to CASSSGTGRVEQYF.

The chain combines TRBV7-9 with TRBJ2-2, with 9 bases matching TRBD2. The V and J ends lost 3 bases and 1 base, in that order; junction bases with no gene match: 3. CDR3 size: 16 residues. The germline CDR1 and CDR2 sequences are SEHNR and FQNEAQ (reference sequence). The DNA of the CDR3 is TGTGCCAGCAGCTTCTATAGCGGGGGGAACACCGGGGAGCTGTTTTTT. It codes for CASSFYSGGNTGELFF.

This chain links TRBV11-2 with TRBJ2-1; perhaps D is TRBD1 or TRBD2 (6 bases each). Germline V gene data show CDR1 as SGHAT and CDR2 as FQNNGV. This CDR3 has 13 residues. V was clipped by 7 bases and J by 4 bases, with 11 bases between them. CDR3 region: CASTPGAYNEQFF. CDR3 bases: TGTGCCAGCACTCCGGGGGCGTACAATGAGCAGTTCTTC. Complete variable domain (other parts from reference TRBV11-2 and TRBJ2-1): EAGVAQSPRYKIIEKRQSVAFWCNPISGHATLYWYQQILGQGPKLLIQFQNNGVVDDSQLPKDRFSAERLKGVDSTLKIQPAKLEDSAVYLCASTPGAYNEQFFGPGTRLTVL.

V and J are TRBV4-2 and TRBJ2-7; 8 bases align to TRBD2. With V trimmed by 8 bases and J by 6 bases, 12 bases remained unmatched. The length of the CDR3 is 14 residues. Germline lookup yields CDR1 LGHNA and CDR2 YNFKEQ. CDR3 nucleotides: TGTGCCAGCCGCCGGGAGGGGGGGGCCGGCGAGCAGTACTTC. Its translation: CASRREGGAGEQYF.

The V call is TRBV12-3 or TRBV12-4, the J call TRBJ1-1, with D possibly being TRBD1 (6 bases). This CDR3 comprises 12 residues. Trimming shortened V by 5 bases and J by 6 bases, and 10 bases separated the two germline ends. CDR3 coding DNA: TGTGCCAGCAGTCCCGGACAGTCTGAAGCTTTCTTT. Amino acid sequence: CASSPGQSEAFF.

The CDR3, as DNA: TGTGCCAGCACGTCAGCTTTAACCCGAACTAATGAAAAACTGTTTTTT. Translating gives CASTSALTRTNEKLFF. The chain has TRBV7-8 and TRBJ1-4; no definite D call. CDR3 length equals 16 residues. V was trimmed by 7 bases and J by 1 base, leaving 16 bases between them. From germline, CDR1 is SGHVS and CDR2 FQNEAQ.

The chain uses TRBV19 and TRBJ1-2; 9 bases align to TRBD1. V trimming: 5 bases; J trimming: 8 bases; junction bases outside the gene matches: 12. The germline CDR1 and CDR2 sequences are LNHDA and SQIVND (reference sequence). CDR3 length: 15 amino acids. This chain's CDR3 is CASSPEGRTGDGYTF. DNA of the CDR3: TGTGCCAGTAGTCCCGAGGGCCGGACAGGGGACGGCTACACCTTC.

This chain connects TRBV24-1 to TRBJ2-1, with unresolved D. The CDR3 length is 12 residues. From germline, CDR1 is KGHDR and CDR2 SFDVKD. With 3 bases removed from V and 5 bases from J, the gap between germline ends came to 4 bases. This CDR3 reads CATSDRHNEQFF. In nucleotides, the CDR3 is TGTGCCACCAGTGATCGACACAATGAGCAGTTCTTC.

The chain has TRBV9 and TRBJ1-6; TRBD1 might be the D (5 bases). Germline loops: CDR1 SGDLS, CDR2 YYNGEE. V was pared by 0 bases and J by 7 bases, with 8 bases between. The CDR3 covers 14 residues. This CDR3 is CASSVDGGNSPLHF. CDR3 DNA sequence: TGTGCCAGCAGCGTAGACGGGGGGAATTCACCCCTCCACTTT.

This chain uses TRBV12-3 or TRBV12-4 with TRBJ1-3; D call uncertain. There are 13 residues in the CDR3. Trimming shortened V by 7 bases and J by 0 bases, and 7 bases separated the two germline ends. The CDR3 spells CASTLNSGNTIYF. Written as DNA, the CDR3 is TGTGCCAGCACCCTGAACTCTGGAAACACCATATATTTT.

V usage is TRBV29-1 and J usage is TRBJ1-1, with TRBD1 matching over 7 bases. Germline V gives CDR1 SQVTM, CDR2 ANQGSEA. The CDR3 covers 11 residues. V shed 7 bases and J 6 bases; nucleotides not matched to a gene: 5. The CDR3 protein is CSAAGQAEAFF. CDR3 DNA sequence: TGCAGCGCCGCAGGACAGGCTGAAGCTTTCTTT.

V and J are TRBV7-3 and TRBJ2-3; D is possibly TRBD2 (6 bases). The CDR3 covers 15 residues. The germline V gene has CDR1 SGHTA and CDR2 FQGTGA. Between the trimmed V and J ends, which lost 1 base and 4 bases, there was a span of 12 bases. The CDR3, as DNA: TGTGCCAGCAGCTTAAGTGGGGGGAGCGCAGATACGCAGTATTTT. Protein sequence: CASSLSGGSADTQYF.

This sequence joins TRBV7-9 and TRBJ2-7, with 10 bases lining up with TRBD1. V was clipped by 3 bases and J by 3 bases; unmatched bases: 2. CDR3 length: 14 residues. Germline lookup yields CDR1 SEHNR and CDR2 FQNEAQ (reference sequence). The CDR3 nucleotides are TGTGCCAGCAGCTTTGGGACAGGGGACTACGAGCAGTACTTC. This sequence encodes CASSFGTGDYEQYF.

The V call is TRBV15, the J call TRBJ2-2, with a weak D call TRBD2 (6 bases). Per germline, CDR1 LNHNV and CDR2 YYDKDF (reference sequence). The V end was cut by 1 base, the J end by 1 base, with 10 bases between. The CDR3 runs 16 residues. CDR3 in amino acids: CATSRAGVGNTGELFF. CDR3 coding DNA: TGTGCCACCAGCAGAGCGGGGGTGGGGAACACCGGGGAGCTGTTTTTT.

This clone was counted once. The V gene is TRBV12-5, the J gene TRBJ2-5, with a weak D call TRBD2 (5 bases). The CDR3 consists of 14 residues. Looked up from germline, CDR1 is LGHNT and CDR2 is FRNRAP. Deletions cut 5 bases from V and 4 bases from J, with 14 bases between. The CDR3 nucleotides are TGTGCTAGTGGTCCCCACGAAGGAGGAGAGACCCAGTACTTC. It yields the protein CASGPHEGGETQYF.

The chain has TRBV7-9 and TRBJ2-2; 10 bases map to TRBD2. CDR1 is SEHNR and CDR2 is FQNEAQ in the germline V gene (reference sequence). The CDR3 is 16 amino acids. V was pared by 5 bases and J by 2 bases, with 5 bases of the junction left unmatched. CDR3 bases: TGTGCCAGCAGCAGCATAGCGGGGGGCAACACCGGGGAGCTGTTTTTT. Translating gives CASSSIAGGNTGELFF.

This clone was recorded a few times. The chain employs TRBV29-1 and TRBJ2-2; 8 nucleotides align to TRBD1. The germline V gene encodes CDR1 SQVTM and CDR2 ANQGSEA. The trim removed 7 bases at V and 4 bases at J, leaving 14 bases unmatched. This CDR3 region has 16 residues. CDR3 DNA sequence: TGCAGCGCCACCGAGGGGGACAGGCGGATCACCGGGGAGCTGTTTTTT. This encodes CSATEGDRRITGELFF.

The chain combines TRBV19 with TRBJ2-7; 9 bases are shared with TRBD1. Germline V gene lookup returns CDR1 LNHDA and CDR2 SQIVND (reference sequence). Losses at the gene ends were 6 bases for V and 2 bases for J; bases not matched to a gene: 17. The CDR3 spans 18 residues. The CDR3 coding sequence is TGTGCCAGTAGCTCCTCCGATGGCTTGACAGGGGGGACCTACGAGCAGTACTTC. Its protein is CASSSSDGLTGGTYEQYF.

V is TRBV4-2 and J is TRBJ2-1, with D possibly being TRBD2 (6 bases). The CDR3 has 15 residues. The V end lost 3 bases, the J end lost 2 bases, and 11 bases lay between the germline ends. CDR1 and CDR2 (germline): LGHNA, YNFKEQ. Here the CDR3 reads CASSQAGTTYNEQFF. Written as DNA, the CDR3 is TGTGCCAGCAGCCAGGCGGGGACCACCTACAATGAGCAGTTCTTC.

The chain recombines TRBV19 with TRBJ1-1; D ambiguous. The CDR3 totals 14 residues. The germline V and J ends were trimmed by 11 bases and 1 base, with 17 bases remaining between them. Germline V gene sequence: CDR1 LNHDA, CDR2 SQIVND (reference sequence). The DNA for the CDR3 is TGTGCCGCCGCCCGGCGGACTACGAACACTGAAGCTTTCTTT. As protein: CAAARRTTNTEAFF.

This chain uses TRBV6-1 with TRBJ1-3; tentative D call: TRBD1 (6 bases). This CDR3 comprises 15 residues. V was pared by 2 bases and J by 2 bases, with 10 bases between. The germline gives CDR1 MNHNS, CDR2 SASEGT. CDR3 residues: CASSELRGPGNTIYF. For the CDR3, the DNA is TGTGCCAGCAGTGAACTGCGGGGGCCTGGAAACACCATATATTTT.

V and J are TRBV12-3 or TRBV12-4 and TRBJ1-2; D is undetermined. The CDR3 has 12 amino acids. Trimming stripped 3 bases from V and 6 bases from J, with 8 bases between. CDR3 DNA: TGTGCCAGCAGTTTGTGGGGAAATGGCTACACCTTC. It specifies CASSLWGNGYTF.

The CDR3 spells CASSSAGAAGYTF. CDR3 bases: TGTGCCAGCAGCTCGGCAGGAGCCGCTGGCTACACCTTC. The gene calls are TRBV7-6 and TRBJ1-2; D unresolved. Trimming removed 4 bases from V and 7 bases from J, with 13 bases in between. The CDR3 contains 13 residues. Germline values: CDR1 SGHVS, CDR2 FNYEAQ.

V and J are TRBV15 and TRBJ1-2; TRBD1 matches 10 bases. Per germline, CDR1 LNHNV and CDR2 YYDKDF (reference sequence). CDR3 length: 15 amino acids. Losses at the gene ends were 1 base for V and 8 bases for J; bases not matched to a gene: 7. CDR3 nucleotide sequence: TGTGCCACCAGCAGAGGAGGGACAGGGGCAGGAGGCTACACCTTC. This encodes CATSRGGTGAGGYTF.